Listed here are 2 T cell receptor beta chains from one sample, sequenced in a study of T cell repertoires in cytomegalovirus infection. MiXCR, applied by TCRdb to the reads, yields one record per CDR3 protein. The repertoire includes 150,000 to 200,000 distinct CDR3 sequences, about 28% of them detected once, and roughly 32% sits in the top ten. Sequenced: PBMCs. These receptors were collected from a human donor in good health (CMV status not recorded). Some clones in this sample may be carry-over from other donors' samples.

The chain has TRBV11-3 and TRBJ2-3, with TRBD1 identical over 10 bases. V lost 5 bases to trimming and J lost 3 bases; unmatched junction nucleotides: 8. This CDR3 is 16 amino acids long. CDR1 and CDR2 from the germline V gene are SGHNT and YENEEA. The CDR3 here is CASSPGQGGKTDTQYF. As DNA, the CDR3 is TGTGCCAGCAGCCCCGGACAGGGGGGTAAAACAGATACGCAGTATTTT.

This clonotype has a count of ten or more. The CDR3 nucleotides read TGTGCCAGCAGCCCCCCGACTAGCGGGGGGAGCACAGATACGCAGTATTTT. As protein: CASSPPTSGGSTDTQYF. The V call is TRBV7-2, the J call TRBJ2-3; 13 nucleotides align to TRBD2. V lost 5 bases to trimming and J lost 0 bases; unmatched junction nucleotides: 5. The CDR3 is 17 residues long. The germline V gene has CDR1 SGHTA and CDR2 FQGNSA.